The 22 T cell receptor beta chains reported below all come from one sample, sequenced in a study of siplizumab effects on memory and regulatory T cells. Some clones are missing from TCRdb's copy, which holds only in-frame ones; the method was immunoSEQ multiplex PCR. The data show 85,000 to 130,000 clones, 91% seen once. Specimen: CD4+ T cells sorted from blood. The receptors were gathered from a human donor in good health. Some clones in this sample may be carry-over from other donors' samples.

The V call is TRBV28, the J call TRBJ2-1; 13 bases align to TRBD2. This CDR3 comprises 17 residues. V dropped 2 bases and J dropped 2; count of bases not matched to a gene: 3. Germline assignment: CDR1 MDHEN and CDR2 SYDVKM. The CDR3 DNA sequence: TGTGCCAGCAGTTTAGTGGGACTAGCGGGGCCCTACAATGAGCAGTTCTTC. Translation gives CASSLVGLAGPYNEQFF.

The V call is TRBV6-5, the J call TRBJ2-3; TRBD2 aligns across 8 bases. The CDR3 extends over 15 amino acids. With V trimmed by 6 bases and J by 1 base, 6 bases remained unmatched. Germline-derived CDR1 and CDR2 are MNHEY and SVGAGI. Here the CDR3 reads CASRNVAGRTDTQYF. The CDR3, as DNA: TGTGCCAGCAGAAACGTAGCGGGGCGCACAGATACGCAGTATTTT.

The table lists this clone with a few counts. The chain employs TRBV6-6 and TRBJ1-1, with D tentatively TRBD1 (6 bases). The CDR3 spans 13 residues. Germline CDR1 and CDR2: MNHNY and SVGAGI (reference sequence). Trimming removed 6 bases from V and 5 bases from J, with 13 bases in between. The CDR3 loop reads CASRLQGGTEAFF. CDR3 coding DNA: TGTGCCAGCAGGTTACAGGGAGGGACTGAAGCTTTCTTT.

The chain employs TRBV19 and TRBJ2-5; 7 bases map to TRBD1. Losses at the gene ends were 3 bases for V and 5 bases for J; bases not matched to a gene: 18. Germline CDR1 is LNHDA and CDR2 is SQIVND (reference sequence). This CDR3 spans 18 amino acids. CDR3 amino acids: CASSMDHRGYIGSETQYF. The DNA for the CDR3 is TGTGCCAGTAGTATGGATCACAGGGGTTATATTGGGAGCGAGACCCAGTACTTC.

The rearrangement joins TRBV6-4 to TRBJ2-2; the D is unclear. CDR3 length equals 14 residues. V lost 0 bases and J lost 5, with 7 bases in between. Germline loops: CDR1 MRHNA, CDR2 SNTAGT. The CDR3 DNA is TGTGCCAGCAGTGACTCGTTTAGAACCGGGGAGCTGTTTTTT. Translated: CASSDSFRTGELFF.

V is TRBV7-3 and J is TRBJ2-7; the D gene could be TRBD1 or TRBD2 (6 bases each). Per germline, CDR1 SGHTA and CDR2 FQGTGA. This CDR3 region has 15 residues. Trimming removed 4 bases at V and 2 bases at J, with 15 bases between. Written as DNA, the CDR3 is TGTGCCAGCAGCTCCGGGTCGGGGGCGACCTACGAGCAGTACTTC. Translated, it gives CASSSGSGATYEQYF.

The CDR3 spells CASSWGTAGDYEQYF. CDR3 bases: TGCGCCAGCAGCTGGGGGACAGCGGGAGACTACGAGCAGTACTTC. The genes are TRBV5-1 and TRBJ2-5, with a tentative D call TRBD2 (8 bases). With the DNA end fitting TRBJ2-7 better, the J assignment may be wrong. The germline CDR1 and CDR2 sequences are SGHRS and YFSETQ. This CDR3 is built from 15 residues.

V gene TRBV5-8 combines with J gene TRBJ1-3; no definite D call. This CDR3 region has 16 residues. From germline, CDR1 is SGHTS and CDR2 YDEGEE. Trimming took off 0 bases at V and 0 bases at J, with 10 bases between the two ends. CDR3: CASSLVHGSSGNTIYF. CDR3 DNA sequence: TGTGCCAGCAGCTTGGTACATGGGTCCTCTGGAAACACCATATATTTT.

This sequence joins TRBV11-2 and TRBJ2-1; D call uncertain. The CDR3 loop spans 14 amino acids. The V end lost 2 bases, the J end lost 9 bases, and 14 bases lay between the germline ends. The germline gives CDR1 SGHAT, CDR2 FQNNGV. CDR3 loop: CASSLYSRFGEQFF. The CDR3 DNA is TGTGCCAGCAGCTTATATTCCCGGTTCGGTGAGCAGTTCTTC.

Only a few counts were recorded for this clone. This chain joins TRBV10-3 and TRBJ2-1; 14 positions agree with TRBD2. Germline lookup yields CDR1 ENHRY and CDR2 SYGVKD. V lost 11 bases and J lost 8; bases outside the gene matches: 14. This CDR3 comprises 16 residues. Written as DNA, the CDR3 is TGTGCCTCCCAAGCTCCGGGACTAGCGGGAGAGGATGAGCAGTTCTTC. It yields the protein CASQAPGLAGEDEQFF.

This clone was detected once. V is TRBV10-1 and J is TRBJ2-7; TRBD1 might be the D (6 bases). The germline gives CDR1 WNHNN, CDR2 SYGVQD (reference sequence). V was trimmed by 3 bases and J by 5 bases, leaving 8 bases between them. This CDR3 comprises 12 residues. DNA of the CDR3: TGCGCCAGCAGTGACAGGGGAAACGAGCAGTACTTC. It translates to CASSDRGNEQYF.

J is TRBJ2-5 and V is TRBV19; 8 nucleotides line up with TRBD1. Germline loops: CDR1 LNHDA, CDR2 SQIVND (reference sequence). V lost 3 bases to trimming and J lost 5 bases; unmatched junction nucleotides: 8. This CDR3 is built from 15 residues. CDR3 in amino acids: CASSIGAGGGETQYF. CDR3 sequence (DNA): TGTGCCAGTAGTATCGGGGCAGGGGGCGGTGAGACCCAGTACTTC.

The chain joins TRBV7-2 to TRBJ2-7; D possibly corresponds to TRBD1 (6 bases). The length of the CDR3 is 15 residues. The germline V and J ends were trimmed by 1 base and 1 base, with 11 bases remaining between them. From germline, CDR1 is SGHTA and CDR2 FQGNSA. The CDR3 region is CASSLGARGSYEQYF. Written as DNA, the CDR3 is TGTGCCAGCAGCTTAGGGGCCAGGGGATCCTACGAGCAGTACTTC.

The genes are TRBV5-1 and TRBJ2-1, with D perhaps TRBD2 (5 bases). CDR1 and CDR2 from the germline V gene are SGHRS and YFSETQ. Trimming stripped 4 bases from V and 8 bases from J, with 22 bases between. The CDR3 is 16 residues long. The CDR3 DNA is TGCGCCAGCAGCCTTCTGGGGAGCGAGAATGGATATGAGCAGTTCTTC. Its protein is CASSLLGSENGYEQFF. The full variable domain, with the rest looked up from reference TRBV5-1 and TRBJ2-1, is KAGVTQTPRYLIKTRGQQVTLSCSPISGHRSVSWYQQTPGQGLQFLFEYFSETQRNKGNFPGRFSGRQFSNSRSEMNVSTLELGDSALYLCASSLLGSENGYEQFFGPGTRLTVL.

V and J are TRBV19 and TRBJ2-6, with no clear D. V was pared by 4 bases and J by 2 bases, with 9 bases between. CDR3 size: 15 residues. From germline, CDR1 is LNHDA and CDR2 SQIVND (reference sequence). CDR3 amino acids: CASSTLSAGANVLTF. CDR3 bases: TGTGCCAGTAGTACTCTTAGTGCTGGGGCCAACGTCCTGACTTTC.

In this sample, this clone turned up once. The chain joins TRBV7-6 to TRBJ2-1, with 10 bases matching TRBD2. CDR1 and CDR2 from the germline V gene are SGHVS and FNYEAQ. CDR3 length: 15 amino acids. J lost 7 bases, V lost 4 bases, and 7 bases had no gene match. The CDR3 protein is CASSSAGGRTNEQFF. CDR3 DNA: TGTGCCAGCAGCTCAGCGGGAGGGCGAACAAATGAGCAGTTCTTC.

Here the CDR3 DNA reads TGTGCCAGCACCTCCCCCTACGAGCAGTACTTC. Protein: CASTSPYEQYF. V gene TRBV28 combines with J gene TRBJ2-7; D call uncertain. The CDR3 contains 11 residues. CDR1 and CDR2 from the germline V gene are MDHEN and SYDVKM. The germline V and J ends were trimmed by 7 bases and 2 bases, with 6 bases remaining between them.

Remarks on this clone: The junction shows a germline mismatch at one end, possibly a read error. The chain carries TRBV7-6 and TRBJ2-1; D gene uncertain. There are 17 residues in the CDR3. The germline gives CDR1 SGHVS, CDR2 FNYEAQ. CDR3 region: CASTLVAPSHAYNEQFF. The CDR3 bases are TGTGCCAGCACCTTAGTGGCTCCCTCACACGCCTACAATGAGCAGTTCTTC.

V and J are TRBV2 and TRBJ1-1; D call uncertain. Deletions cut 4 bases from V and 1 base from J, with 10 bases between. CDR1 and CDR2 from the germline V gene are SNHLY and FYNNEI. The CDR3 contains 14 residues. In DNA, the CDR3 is TGTGCCAGCAGTGTGCGGACGGCGAACACTGAAGCTTTCTTT. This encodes CASSVRTANTEAFF.

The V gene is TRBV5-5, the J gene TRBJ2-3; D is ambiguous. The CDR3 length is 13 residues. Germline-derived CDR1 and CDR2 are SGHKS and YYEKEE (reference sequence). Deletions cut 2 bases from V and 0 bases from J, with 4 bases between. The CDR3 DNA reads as TGTGCCAGCAGCTTTGGAAGCACAGATACGCAGTATTTT. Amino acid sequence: CASSFGSTDTQYF.

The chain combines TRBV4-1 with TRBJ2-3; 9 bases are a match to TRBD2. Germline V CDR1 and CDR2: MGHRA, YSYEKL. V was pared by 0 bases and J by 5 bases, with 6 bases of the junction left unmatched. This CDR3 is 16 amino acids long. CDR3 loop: CASSQDTGTSRDTQYF. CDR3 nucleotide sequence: TGCGCCAGCAGCCAAGATACCGGGACTAGCCGAGATACGCAGTATTTT.

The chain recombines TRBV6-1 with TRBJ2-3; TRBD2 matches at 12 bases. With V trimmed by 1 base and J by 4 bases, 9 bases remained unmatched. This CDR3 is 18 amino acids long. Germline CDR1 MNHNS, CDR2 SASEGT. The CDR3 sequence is CASSEGPSGRAGADTQYF. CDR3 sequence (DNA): TGTGCCAGCAGTGAAGGCCCTAGCGGGAGGGCCGGGGCAGATACGCAGTATTTT.